This T cell receptor beta chain emerged from a study of CD8 T cells in Susac syndrome. Germline V gene sequence: CDR1 SGHRS, CDR2 YFSETQ. The CDR3 is 18 amino acids. Losses at the gene ends were 3 bases for V and 3 bases for J; bases not matched to a gene: 11. An input of roughly 0.5 to 1 ug of RNA was subjected to reverse transcription using random hexamers. TCRdb passed the immunoSEQ multiplex PCR reads through MiXCR, listing each CDR3 protein once. The data contain 150,000 or so distinct CDR3 sequences, around 95% of them seen just once; the ten biggest clones take up roughly 0.14%. This clonotype has just one count.

Specimen: CD4+ T cells from PBMCs. The TCR was taken from a human donor with Susac syndrome. The chain recombines TRBV5-1 with TRBJ2-3; 12 bases agree with TRBD2. CDR3 protein: CASSSPHSSGGETDTQYF. The CDR3 nucleotides are TGCGCCAGCAGCTCGCCACACTCTAGCGGGGGGGAAACAGATACGCAGTATTTT.